The clone carrying this T cell receptor beta chain has a single count. The sample is drawn from a study of blood T cell repertoires in COVID-19. The overall study: Acute and convalescent COVID-19 specimens originated in the United States, Italy and Spain. T cells, B-cell-depleted T cells, or PBMCs provided the cDNA or gDNA that served as material.

Authors' data handling: It was from reference gene primer amplification that nucleated cell counts were estimated. Profiled with immunoSEQ multiplex PCR; TCRdb holds only in-frame clones, not every one. The V and J calls and the clone size are those of that table, but D and trimming were determined from the DNA. This table holds 85,000 or so clones, roughly 88% found once. Sequencing input: peripheral blood. The TCR originated in a middle-aged man with active or convalescent COVID-19.

CDR3 nucleotide sequence: TGTGCCAGCGCTATAGCGGGAGTAGATACGCAGTATTTT. The encoded protein is CASAIAGVDTQYF. The V call is TRBV2, the J call TRBJ2-3; 9 nucleotides agree with TRBD2. This CDR3 is built from 13 residues. Trimming cost V 8 bases and J 5 bases; bases outside gene matches: 5. Germline lookup yields CDR1 SNHLY and CDR2 FYNNEI.